This T cell receptor (beta chain) derives from a study of blood T cell repertoires in COVID-19. Across the whole study: In each case, the material was cDNA or gDNA derived from T cells, B-cell-depleted T cells, or PBMCs.

Donors in Cohort 3 counted as recovered after two negative PCRs, clearance, or symptom resolution. Source study methods: Reference gene primer amplification in the assay estimated nucleated cell counts. Sequenced by immunoSEQ multiplex PCR; TCRdb stores in-frame clones only, minus some. V, J and clone size are those of that table, while D and trimming were read from the DNA. The sample contains about 180,000 clones, approximately 82% of which appear only once. The CDR3 sequence is 17 residues long. Germline CDR1 and CDR2: MNHEY and SMNVEV (reference sequence). J gave up 0 bases and V 4 bases, and 9 bases lay outside the gene matches. This clone was seen a few times.

What was sequenced was PBMCs or T cells enriched from blood (not recorded which). The chain employs TRBV27 and TRBJ2-5; TRBD2 matches 9 bases. The TCR originated in a man between 60 and 70 years old who had recovered from COVID-19. CDR3 coding DNA: TGTGCCAGCAGTTCGGGACTAGCCGGCCCGTACCAAGAGACCCAGTACTTC. It codes for CASSSGLAGPYQETQYF.